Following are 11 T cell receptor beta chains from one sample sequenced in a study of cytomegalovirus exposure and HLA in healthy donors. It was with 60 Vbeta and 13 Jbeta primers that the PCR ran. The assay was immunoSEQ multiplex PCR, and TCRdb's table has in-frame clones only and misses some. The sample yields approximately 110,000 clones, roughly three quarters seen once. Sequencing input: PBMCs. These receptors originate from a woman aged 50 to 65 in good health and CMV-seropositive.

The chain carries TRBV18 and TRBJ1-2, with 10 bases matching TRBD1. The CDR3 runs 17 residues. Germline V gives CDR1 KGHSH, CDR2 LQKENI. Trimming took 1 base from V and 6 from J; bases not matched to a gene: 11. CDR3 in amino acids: CASSPHPAGQGTDGYTF. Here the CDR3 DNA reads TGTGCCAGCTCACCACACCCCGCGGGACAGGGGACTGATGGCTACACCTTC.

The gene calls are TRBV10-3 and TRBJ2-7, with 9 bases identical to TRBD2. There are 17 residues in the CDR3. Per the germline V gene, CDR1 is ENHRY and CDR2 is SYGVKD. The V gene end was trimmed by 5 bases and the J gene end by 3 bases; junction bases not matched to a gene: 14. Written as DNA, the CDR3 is TGTGCCATCAGTTCAACGCCCACCTTAGCGGGAGACTACGAGCAGTACTTC. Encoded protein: CAISSTPTLAGDYEQYF.

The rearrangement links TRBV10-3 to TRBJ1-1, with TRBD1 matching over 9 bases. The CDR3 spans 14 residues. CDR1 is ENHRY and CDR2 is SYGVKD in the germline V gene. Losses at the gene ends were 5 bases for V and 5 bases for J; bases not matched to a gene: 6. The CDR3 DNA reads TGTGCCATCAGTAAGGGACAGGGAGGAACTGAAGCTTTCTTT. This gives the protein CAISKGQGGTEAFF.

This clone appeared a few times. The DNA for the CDR3 is TGTGCCAGCAGCTTAGGCAGGCCGAACACCGGGGAGCTGTTTTTT. Its translation: CASSLGRPNTGELFF. The J gene is TRBJ2-2, the V gene TRBV7-9; D not resolved. The V gene's germline CDR1 is SEHNR and CDR2 FQNEAQ (reference sequence). This CDR3 spans 15 amino acids. V was trimmed by 1 base and J by 0 bases, leaving 6 bases between them.

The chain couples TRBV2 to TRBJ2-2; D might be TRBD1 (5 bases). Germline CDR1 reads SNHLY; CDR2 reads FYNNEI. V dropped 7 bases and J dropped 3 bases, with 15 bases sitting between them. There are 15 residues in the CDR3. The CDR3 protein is CASKRTGYDTGELFF. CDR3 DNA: TGTGCCAGCAAGAGAACAGGCTATGACACCGGGGAGCTGTTTTTT. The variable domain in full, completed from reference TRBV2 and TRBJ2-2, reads EPEVTQTPSHQVTQMGQEVILRCVPISNHLYFYWYRQILGQKVEFLVSFYNNEISEKSEIFDDQFSVERPDGSNFTLKIRSTKLEDSAMYFCASKRTGYDTGELFFGEGSRLTVL.

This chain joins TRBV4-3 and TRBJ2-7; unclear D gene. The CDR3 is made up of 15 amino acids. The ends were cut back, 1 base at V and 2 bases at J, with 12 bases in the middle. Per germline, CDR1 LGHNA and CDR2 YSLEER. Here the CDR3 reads CASSQARHGAYEQYF. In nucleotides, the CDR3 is TGCGCCAGCAGCCAAGCCCGACATGGTGCCTACGAGCAGTACTTC.

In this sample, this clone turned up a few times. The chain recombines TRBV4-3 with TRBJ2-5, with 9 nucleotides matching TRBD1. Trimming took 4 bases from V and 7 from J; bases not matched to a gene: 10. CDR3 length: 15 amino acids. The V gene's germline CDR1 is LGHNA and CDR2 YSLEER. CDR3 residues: CASSPGQGLPGTQYF. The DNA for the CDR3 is TGCGCCAGCAGCCCTGGACAGGGGCTACCGGGGACCCAGTACTTC.

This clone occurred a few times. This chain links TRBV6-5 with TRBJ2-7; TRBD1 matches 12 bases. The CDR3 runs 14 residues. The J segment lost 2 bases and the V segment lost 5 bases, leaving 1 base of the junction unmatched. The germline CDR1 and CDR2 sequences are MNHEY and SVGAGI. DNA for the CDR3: TGTGCCAGCAGTGGGACAGGGGGCACCTACGAGCAGTACTTC. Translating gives CASSGTGGTYEQYF.

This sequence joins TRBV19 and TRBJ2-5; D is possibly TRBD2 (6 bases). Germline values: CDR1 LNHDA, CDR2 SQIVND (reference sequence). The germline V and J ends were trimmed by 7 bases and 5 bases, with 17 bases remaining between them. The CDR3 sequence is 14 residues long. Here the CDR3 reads CASTERRGGETQYF. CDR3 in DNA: TGTGCCAGTACCGAAAGGAGGGGTGGTGAGACCCAGTACTTC.

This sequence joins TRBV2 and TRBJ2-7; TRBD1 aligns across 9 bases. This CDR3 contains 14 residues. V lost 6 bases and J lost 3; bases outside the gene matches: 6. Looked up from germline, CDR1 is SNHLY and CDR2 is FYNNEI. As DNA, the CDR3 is TGTGCCAGCAGCGAGGACAGGGGAAACTACGAGCAGTACTTC. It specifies CASSEDRGNYEQYF.

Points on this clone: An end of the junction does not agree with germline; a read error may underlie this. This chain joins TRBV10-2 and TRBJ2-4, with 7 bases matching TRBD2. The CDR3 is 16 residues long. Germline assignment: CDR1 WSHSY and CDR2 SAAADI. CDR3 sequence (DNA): TGCGCCAGCAGTGAGTCAAGCGGGGTAGCCAAAAACAGTCAGTACTTC. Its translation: CASSESSGVAKNSQYF.